These T cell receptor beta chains were read from a single sample in a study of T cells in Graves' hyperthyroidism and ophthalmopathy. MiXCR, run by TCRdb on the multiplex PCR reads, gives a single entry per CDR3 protein. The profile shows about 500,000 distinct CDR3 sequences, about 16% of them singletons. Sequenced material: blood. These receptors came from a woman in her twenties or thirties with Graves' ophthalmopathy. Both conserved end residues are part of each CDR3. The D gene is left open where the match is weak. A row's size may be missing; if present it is once, few, many or a size class.

cdr3_aa,cdr3_nt,v_call,j_call,d_call,clone_size
CASSYRAGSYEQYF,TGTGCCAGCAGTTACAGGGCAGGGTCCTACGAGCAGTACTTC,TRBV6-5,TRBJ2-7,.,many
CASSLRTGGYQPQHF,TGTGCCAGCAGTTTAAGGACAGGGGGGTATCAGCCCCAGCATTTT,TRBV12-3/TRBV12-4,TRBJ1-5,TRBD1,many
CASSEYPGTVSNEQFF,TGTGCCAGCAGTGAATACCCCGGGACCGTTTCTAATGAGCAGTTCTTC,TRBV25-1,TRBJ2-1,.,.
CAISQDSTDTQYF,TGTGCCATCAGTCAGGATAGCACAGATACGCAGTATTTT,TRBV10-3,TRBJ2-3,.,few
CASSLGLAGGQGETQYF,TGTGCCAGCAGCCTGGGACTAGCGGGAGGGCAGGGGGAGACCCAGTACTTC,TRBV7-3,TRBJ2-5,TRBD2,many
CASSSPGQGPYEQYF,TGTGCCAGCAGTTCACCGGGACAGGGCCCCTACGAGCAGTACTTC,TRBV28,TRBJ2-7,TRBD1,many
CASSWDEGVNSEQFF,TGCGCCAGCAGCTGGGACGAAGGGGTAAATAGTGAGCAGTTCTTC,TRBV5-1,TRBJ2-1,.,few
CSAKSTGSGEKLFF,TGCAGTGCCAAGTCGACAGGGAGTGGGGAAAAACTGTTTTTT,TRBV20-1,TRBJ1-4,TRBD1,.
CASSFRLGEAFF,TGTGCCAGCAGTTTCCGATTGGGTGAAGCTTTCTTT,TRBV12-3/TRBV12-4,TRBJ1-1,.,many
CSASRTSGNYEQYF,TGCAGTGCCTCCCGGACTAGCGGAAACTACGAGCAGTACTTC,TRBV20-1,TRBJ2-7,TRBD2,few
CASIWTGDTDTQYF,TGTGCCAGCATATGGACAGGGGACACAGATACGCAGTATTTT,TRBV7-9,TRBJ2-3,TRBD1,many
CASSELAGNEQFF,TGCGCCAGCAGTGAGCTAGCGGGCAATGAGCAGTTCTTC,TRBV10-2,TRBJ2-1,TRBD2,few
CSARDRLAGEFYEQYF,TGCAGTGCTAGAGATCGACTAGCGGGGGAGTTCTACGAGCAGTACTTC,TRBV20-1,TRBJ2-7,TRBD2,.
CASSTGGLAYEQYF,TGTGCCAGCAGCACAGGGGGTTTGGCCTACGAGCAGTACTTC,TRBV9,TRBJ2-7,TRBD1,few
CSVRGTIYNEQFF,TGCAGCGTAAGGGGTACGATCTACAATGAGCAGTTCTTC,TRBV29-1,TRBJ2-1,.,many
CASSPGLAGQETQYF,TGTGCCAGCAGCCCGGGACTAGCGGGCCAAGAGACCCAGTACTTC,TRBV5-1,TRBJ2-5,TRBD2,many
CAWSDTPSGGYNEQFF,TGTGCCTGGAGTGACACCCCATCGGGGGGGTACAATGAGCAGTTCTTC,TRBV30,TRBJ2-1,TRBD2,many
CSARGLAGRETQYF,TGCAGTGCCAGGGGCCTAGCGGGGCGGGAGACCCAGTACTTC,TRBV20-1,TRBJ2-5,TRBD2,.
CASNLGGSSYEQHF,TGTGCCAGCAACCTGGGGGGGAGCTCCTACGAGCAGCACTTC,TRBV7-2,TRBJ2-7,TRBD2,few
CASSFLWIAGENEQFF,TGTGCCAGCAGTTTTCTTTGGATAGCGGGGGAAAATGAGCAGTTCTTC,TRBV5-6,TRBJ2-1,TRBD2,few
CAISDNSYEQYF,TGTGCCATCAGTGATAACAGCTACGAGCAGTACTTC,TRBV10-3,TRBJ2-7,.,.
CASSLAPVRQGPEAFF,TGTGCCAGCAGCTTAGCCCCGGTCAGACAGGGCCCTGAAGCTTTCTTT,TRBV7-2,TRBJ1-1,TRBD1,few
CASSLRSSDKLPDDEQFF,TGTGCCAGCAGCTTAAGATCCAGCGACAAACTACCAGATGATGAGCAGTTCTTC,TRBV7-8,TRBJ2-1,.,once
CASSVSTGELFF,TGTGCCAGCAGCGTATCAACCGGGGAGCTGTTTTTT,TRBV9,TRBJ2-2,.,few
CASSLDLPSSYNSPLHF,TGTGCCAGCAGCTTAGACCTGCCTAGCTCCTATAATTCACCCCTCCACTTT,TRBV11-2,TRBJ1-6,.,many
CASSRQGAIDTQYF,TGTGCCAGCAGTCGACAGGGGGCAATAGATACGCAGTATTTT,TRBV6-2/TRBV6-3,TRBJ2-3,TRBD1,.
CASSPGTARADGYTF,TGTGCCAGCAGCCCCGGGACCGCCCGTGCTGATGGCTACACCTTC,TRBV2,TRBJ1-2,.,.
CASSLASNTGDTDTQYF,TGTGCCAGCTCTTTGGCGAGTAACACCGGGGACACAGATACGCAGTATTTT,TRBV2,TRBJ2-3,.,.
CASSYFNPGTSGRNEQFF,TGTGCCAGCAGTTACTTTAATCCCGGGACTAGCGGGAGGAATGAGCAGTTCTTC,TRBV6-6,TRBJ2-1,TRBD2,.
CASSLESHEQYF,TGTGCCAGCAGCCTCGAGAGCCACGAGCAGTACTTC,TRBV6-2/TRBV6-3,TRBJ2-7,.,many
CASSPPPGPRGETQYF,TGTGCCAGCAGTCCCCCACCGGGCCCAAGGGGAGAGACCCAGTACTTC,TRBV27,TRBJ2-5,.,many
CASRPRGGGIEQFF,TGTGCCAGCAGACCCCGGGGGGGGGGTATTGAGCAGTTCTTC,TRBV2,TRBJ2-1,TRBD2,.
CASSDGQYQPQHF,TGTGCCAGCAGTGACGGGCAGTATCAGCCCCAGCATTTT,TRBV6-4,TRBJ1-5,.,few
CASSDRDRGVHEQYF,TGTGCCAGCAGCGACCGGGACAGGGGTGTCCACGAGCAGTACTTC,TRBV7-6,TRBJ2-7,TRBD1,many
CSALEPSGPTDTQYF,TGCAGTGCCCTTGAGCCTAGCGGGCCCACAGATACGCAGTATTTT,TRBV20-1,TRBJ2-3,TRBD2,many
CSASNRKLSYEQYF,TGCAGTGCTAGCAACAGAAAACTCTCCTACGAGCAGTACTTC,TRBV20-1,TRBJ2-7,.,many
CASSLGLAGGTTNTGELFF,TGCGCCAGCAGCTTGGGCCTAGCGGGAGGTACTACGAACACCGGGGAGCTGTTTTTT,TRBV5-1,TRBJ2-2,TRBD2,.
CASSGGDIQYF,TGCGCCAGCAGCGGGGGGGACATTCAGTACTTC,TRBV5-1,TRBJ2-4,TRBD2,.
CASKNKISYEQYF,TGTGCCAGCAAAAACAAGATCTCCTACGAGCAGTACTTC,TRBV12-3/TRBV12-4,TRBJ2-7,.,few
CASSPGQGTYEKYF,TGTGCCAGCAGTCCGGGACAGGGGACCTACGAGAAGTACTTC,TRBV27,TRBJ2-7,TRBD1,.
CASSARGRGLDGYTF,TGTGCCAGCAGCGCCCGAGGCAGGGGATTAGATGGCTACACCTTC,TRBV5-6,TRBJ1-2,.,few
CASSDIAGGLNEQFF,TGCGCCAGCAGCGATATAGCGGGAGGGTTGAATGAGCAGTTCTTC,TRBV5-1,TRBJ2-1,TRBD2,few
CASSQVSNEKLFF,TGTGCCAGCAGCCAAGTGTCGAATGAAAAACTGTTTTTT,TRBV3-1,TRBJ1-4,.,many
CASSQGRGTNTGELFF,TGCGCCAGCAGCCAGGGACGGGGGACGAACACCGGGGAGCTGTTTTTT,TRBV4-3,TRBJ2-2,.,few
CASRPQGVSYGYTF,TGTGCCAGCAGACCTCAGGGGGTGAGCTATGGCTACACCTTC,TRBV28,TRBJ1-2,TRBD1,many
CASSPTRDGPDQPQHF,TGTGCCAGCAGCCCGACAAGGGACGGGCCGGATCAGCCCCAGCATTTT,TRBV7-6,TRBJ1-5,.,.
CATSFPTRGPKGYTF,TGTGCCACCAGCTTTCCGACCAGGGGGCCGAAAGGCTACACCTTC,TRBV15,TRBJ1-2,TRBD1,many
CSANAATYEQYF,TGCAGTGCTAACGCGGCCACCTACGAGCAGTACTTC,TRBV20-1,TRBJ2-7,.,many
CASAVKDNEQFF,TGTGCCTCGGCAGTAAAAGACAATGAGCAGTTCTTC,TRBV6-1,TRBJ2-1,.,.
CSVISASAYEQYF,TGCAGCGTTATATCGGCCTCCGCCTACGAGCAGTACTTC,TRBV29-1,TRBJ2-7,.,.
CASSIDLGGFNQPQHF,TGTGCCAGTAGTATAGATTTAGGGGGTTTCAATCAGCCCCAGCATTTT,TRBV19,TRBJ1-5,.,.
CASSLSPIAKNIQYF,TGCGCCAGCAGCTTGTCTCCGATAGCCAAAAACATTCAGTACTTC,TRBV5-1,TRBJ2-4,.,.
CASEKYGTDNQPQHF,TGTGCCAGCGAGAAATACGGGACAGACAATCAGCCCCAGCATTTT,TRBV6-1,TRBJ1-5,TRBD1,few
CATQREGYNEQFF,TGTGCCACCCAGCGGGAGGGCTACAATGAGCAGTTCTTC,TRBV24-1,TRBJ2-1,TRBD2,.
CAWSEEGHQETQYF,TGTGCCTGGAGTGAAGAAGGACACCAAGAGACCCAGTACTTC,TRBV30,TRBJ2-5,.,.
CASSMRTSGSSYNEQFF,TGTGCCAGCAGCATGCGGACTAGCGGGAGCTCCTACAATGAGCAGTTCTTC,TRBV7-3,TRBJ2-1,TRBD2,.
CSASPRDYPDTQYF,TGCAGTGCCTCCCCCCGGGACTACCCCGATACGCAGTATTTT,TRBV20-1,TRBJ2-3,TRBD2,few
CSARVVGESPPDTQYF,TGCAGTGCTAGAGTGGTGGGGGAGAGCCCCCCAGATACGCAGTATTTT,TRBV20-1,TRBJ2-3,.,many